A selection of T cell receptor beta chains follows, all from one sample in a study of cytomegalovirus exposure and HLA in healthy donors. Assay used: immunoSEQ multiplex PCR; TCRdb lists only in-frame clones, some missing. This table has approximately 180,000 clones, 80% to 85% appearing once. The material sequenced was PBMCs. The receptors shown here come from a woman under 30 in good health and CMV-seronegative. Each CDR3 is given with its conserved first and last residue. D genes are given only for firm matches. A row's size may be missing; if present it is once, few, many or a size class.

CASSPVTSGTDTQYF,TGTGCCAGCAGCCCAGTTACTAGCGGCACAGATACGCAGTATTTT,TRBJ2-3,TRBV7-9,-,TRBD2
CASGLDRGGNTGELFF,TGTGCTAGTGGTTTGGATCGGGGGGGCAACACCGGGGAGCTGTTTTTT,TRBJ2-2,TRBV12-5,once,TRBD2
CASSLVGPTGNTEAFF,TGTGCCAGCAGCTTGGTTGGCCCCACAGGGAACACTGAAGCTTTCTTT,TRBJ1-1,TRBV5-6,-,-
CASSPRTSGKYNEQFF,TGTGCCAGCAGCCCCCGGACTAGCGGGAAATACAATGAGCAGTTCTTC,TRBJ2-1,TRBV7-9,-,TRBD2
CATLTGSGNTIYF,TGTGCCACCTTGACAGGGAGTGGAAACACCATATATTTT,TRBJ1-3,TRBV25-1,-,TRBD1
CASSHGQGLNQPQHF,TGTGCCAGCAGTCACGGACAGGGTCTTAATCAGCCCCAGCATTTT,TRBJ1-5,TRBV6-5,-,TRBD1
CASSPLGLTEAGEQFF,TGTGCCAGCAGCCCCCTTGGACTGACCGAGGCGGGTGAGCAGTTCTTC,TRBJ2-1,TRBV7-8,few,-
CACNGLAAYEQYF,TGTGCCTGTAACGGACTAGCCGCCTACGAGCAGTACTTC,TRBJ2-7,TRBV30,few,TRBD2
CASSLPSGSTDTQYF,TGTGCCAGCAGCTTACCTAGCGGAAGCACAGATACGCAGTATTTT,TRBJ2-3,TRBV2,-,TRBD2
CASSRNRGGGTEAFF,TGTGCCAGCAGCCGTAATCGAGGGGGCGGCACTGAAGCTTTCTTT,TRBJ1-1,TRBV7-2,once,TRBD1
CASSQDRLAGETDTQYF,TGCGCCAGCAGCCAGGACCGACTAGCGGGAGAAACAGATACGCAGTATTTT,TRBJ2-3,TRBV4-1,-,TRBD2
CASSPTWGGEQFF,TGCGCCAGCAGCCCTACCTGGGGGGGTGAGCAGTTCTTC,TRBJ2-1,TRBV4-1,once,TRBD2
CASSLGQGGYGYTF,TGTGCCAGCAGCTTAGGTCAGGGAGGCTATGGCTACACCTTC,TRBJ1-2,TRBV7-9,-,-
CASSILEGAKNIQYF,TGTGCCAGTAGTATTCTGGAGGGAGCCAAAAACATTCAGTACTTC,TRBJ2-4,TRBV19,-,-
CASSLVAPRRTGNEKLFF,TGTGCCAGCAGCTTAGTCGCCCCTCGAAGGACGGGGAATGAAAAACTGTTTTTT,TRBJ1-4,TRBV11-2,-,-
CASSPPSTDTQYF,TGTGCCAGCAGCCCCCCTAGCACAGATACGCAGTATTTT,TRBJ2-3,TRBV4-2,once,-
CASSLDSVPPYNEQFF,TGTGCCAGCAGCTTAGATAGTGTGCCCCCCTACAATGAGCAGTTCTTC,TRBJ2-1,TRBV11-3,-,-
CAIHKIQGAGTGELFF,TGTGCCATTCACAAAATTCAGGGGGCTGGGACCGGGGAGCTGTTTTTT,TRBJ2-2,TRBV5-4,-,TRBD1
CASGDRTGYDTGELFF,TGTGCTAGTGGTGATCGGACAGGGTATGACACCGGGGAGCTGTTTTTT,TRBJ2-2,TRBV12-5,-,TRBD1
CASSIQGDLYGYTF,TGTGCCAGTAGTATCCAGGGCGACCTCTATGGCTACACCTTC,TRBJ1-2,TRBV19,once,-
CASSWDRGDTEAFF,TGTGCCAGCAGCTGGGACAGGGGAGACACTGAAGCTTTCTTT,TRBJ1-1,TRBV5-4,-,TRBD1
CASSQDRNRDTEAFF,TGCGCCAGCAGCCAAGATCGGAACAGGGACACTGAAGCTTTCTTT,TRBJ1-1,TRBV4-3,-,-
CASSQEMRTPLHF,TGCGCCAGCAGCCAAGAAATGCGGACACCCCTCCACTTT,TRBJ1-6,TRBV4-3,-,-
CASSRVGQGASYGYTF,TGTGCCAGCAGCCGAGTGGGGCAGGGGGCTTCCTATGGCTACACCTTC,TRBJ1-2,TRBV7-9,-,TRBD1
CATSRDPRTGYSNQPQHF,TGTGCCACCAGCAGAGATCCTCGAACCGGGTATAGCAATCAGCCCCAGCATTTT,TRBJ1-5,TRBV15,-,-
CASSLSEPGETQYF,TGTGCCAGCAGCTTGAGTGAGCCGGGGGAGACCCAGTACTTC,TRBJ2-5,TRBV7-9,-,-
CASSLRTGQGSPLHF,TGTGCCAGCAGTTTAAGGACAGGGCAGGGTTCACCCCTCCACTTT,TRBJ1-6,TRBV28,-,TRBD1
CASSGGSAEGSGNTIYF,TGCGCCAGCAGCGGGGGGAGCGCCGAAGGATCTGGAAACACCATATATTTT,TRBJ1-3,TRBV4-1,-,-
CASSAGVAGPNEQFF,TGTGCCAGCAGCGCAGGGGTAGCGGGACCCAATGAGCAGTTCTTC,TRBJ2-1,TRBV9,once,TRBD2
CSVERGLPYNEQFF,TGCAGCGTTGAGAGGGGGCTACCCTACAATGAGCAGTTCTTC,TRBJ2-1,TRBV29-1,-,TRBD1
CASSSTLLQETQYF,TGCGCCAGCAGCTCTACCCTTTTACAAGAGACCCAGTACTTC,TRBJ2-5,TRBV5-1,-,-
CASSPESPYRRENTDTQYF,TGTGCCAGCAGTCCCGAAAGCCCCTACAGGCGGGAGAATACAGATACGCAGTATTTT,TRBJ2-3,TRBV27,-,TRBD2
CASSYDNAGELFF,TGTGCCAGCAGCTACGACAACGCCGGGGAGCTGTTTTTT,TRBJ2-2,TRBV7-8,-,-
CASSLPHEPGLAGGPLTGELFF,TGTGCCAGCAGTTTACCCCACGAACCGGGACTAGCGGGAGGGCCATTAACCGGGGAGCTGTTTTTT,TRBJ2-2,TRBV28,-,TRBD2
CASSFRGNSPLHF,TGTGCCAGCAGTTTTAGGGGTAATTCACCCCTCCACTTT,TRBJ1-6,TRBV27,-,-
CATSGGQGRADTQYF,TGTGCCACCAGCGGAGGACAGGGGAGGGCAGATACGCAGTATTTT,TRBJ2-3,TRBV15,once,TRBD1
CASSRRVGNSPLHF,TGTGCCAGCAGTAGGAGGGTAGGAAATTCACCCCTCCACTTT,TRBJ1-6,TRBV28,-,-
CASSWPGGSTDTQYF,TGTGCCAGCAGCTGGCCGGGGGGGTCCACAGATACGCAGTATTTT,TRBJ2-3,TRBV5-5,-,TRBD2
CARGGGRAFDEQFF,TGTGCCAGAGGGGGCGGGAGGGCTTTTGATGAGCAGTTCTTC,TRBJ2-1,TRBV27,-,TRBD2
CASSAGPGEYTGELFF,TGTGCCAGTAGTGCCGGGCCCGGGGAGTACACCGGGGAGCTGTTTTTT,TRBJ2-2,TRBV19,-,-
CAWSTTGYEQYF,TGTGCCTGGAGCACTACAGGGTACGAGCAGTACTTC,TRBJ2-7,TRBV30,-,-
CASSLGDLYGYTF,TGTGCCAGCAGCTTGGGAGACTTGTATGGCTACACCTTC,TRBJ1-2,TRBV7-9,-,-
CASSRGGISGNTIYF,TGTGCCAGCAGTAGGGGGGGTATCTCTGGAAACACCATATATTTT,TRBJ1-3,TRBV6-5,-,-
CASAEVGDREYNEQFF,TGCGCCAGCGCCGAGGTTGGGGACAGGGAATACAATGAGCAGTTCTTC,TRBJ2-1,TRBV4-3,-,TRBD1
CASSPSFQGANTEAFF,TGCGCCAGCAGCCCTAGTTTCCAGGGGGCGAATACTGAAGCTTTCTTT,TRBJ1-1,TRBV4-3,few,TRBD1
CASSLGGLEFPYNEQFF,TGTGCCAGCAGTTTAGGGGGACTAGAATTTCCTTACAATGAGCAGTTCTTC,TRBJ2-1,TRBV27,-,TRBD2
CASSTHPGGSTDTQYF,TGTGCCAGTAGTACCCATCCGGGAGGGAGCACAGATACGCAGTATTTT,TRBJ2-3,TRBV19,-,TRBD2
CASSDSGRARNEQFF,TGTGCCAGCAGTGACAGCGGGAGGGCCAGGAATGAGCAGTTCTTC,TRBJ2-1,TRBV2,-,TRBD2
CASSVEGGWGRLNTEAFF,TGTGCCAGCAGCGTAGAGGGAGGGTGGGGGCGCCTGAACACTGAAGCTTTCTTT,TRBJ1-1,TRBV9,-,-
CASSIRGTEAFF,TGTGCCAGCAGTATCAGGGGCACTGAAGCTTTCTTT,TRBJ1-1,TRBV6-5,once,-
CSVEGGVVNTGELFF,TGCAGCGTTGAGGGGGGAGTAGTGAACACCGGGGAGCTGTTTTTT,TRBJ2-2,TRBV29-1,-,-
CASSRTGFGNTIYF,TGTGCCAGCAGTCGGACAGGGTTTGGAAACACCATATATTTT,TRBJ1-3,TRBV27,-,TRBD1
CSGRDRGTDTQYF,TGCAGCGGACGGGACAGGGGGACAGATACGCAGTATTTT,TRBJ2-3,TRBV29-1,-,TRBD1
CASTPGQRNTIYF,TGTGCCAGCACCCCGGGACAGCGAAACACCATATATTTT,TRBJ1-3,TRBV9,few,TRBD1
CASSLEGLLDEQFF,TGCGCCAGCAGCTTGGAGGGACTTCTGGATGAGCAGTTCTTC,TRBJ2-1,TRBV5-1,-,-
CASSLVAGSYNEQFF,TGTGCCAGCAGCTTAGTCGCCGGCTCCTACAATGAGCAGTTCTTC,TRBJ2-1,TRBV11-2,-,-